The rows below give T cell receptor beta chains drawn from one sample of a study of blood T cell repertoires in COVID-19. Sequenced by immunoSEQ multiplex PCR; TCRdb stores in-frame clones only, minus some. The sample contains around 300,000 clones, roughly 89% of which appear only once. The specimen sequenced was PBMCs or T cells enriched from blood (not recorded which). These receptors all come from a woman aged 25 to 39 who had recovered from COVID-19. CDR3s include the opening cysteine and the closing phenylalanine or tryptophan. The D gene is left open where the match is weak. Expanded clones get a size class; other rows say once, few or many, or leave the size out.

>.|15|TRBV18|TRBD1|TRBJ2-3
CASSYTGGDTDTQYF
TGTGCCAGCTCTTACACAGGGGGCGACACAGATACGCAGTATTTT
>.|14|TRBV19|TRBD1|TRBJ1-2
CASRRTGAGYGYTF
TGTGCCAGTAGGAGGACAGGGGCGGGCTATGGCTACACCTTC
>.|14|TRBV27|.|TRBJ1-1
CASSPSGRNTEAFF
TGTGCCAGCAGCCCATCAGGGCGGAACACTGAAGCTTTCTTT
>.|15|TRBV5-1|.|TRBJ1-2
CASSLSGTFNYGYTF
TGCGCCAGCAGCTTGAGCGGGACGTTTAACTATGGCTACACCTTC
>few|17|TRBV2|.|TRBJ1-1
CASSEYTRTDMNTEAFF
TGTGCCAGCAGTGAATATACGCGTACAGACATGAACACTGAAGCTTTCTTT
>once|19|TRBV24-1|TRBD2|TRBJ2-3
CATSDSLHQSAGGPGTQYF
TGTGCCACCAGTGATTCCCTCCACCAATCAGCGGGAGGGCCGGGTACGCAGTATTTT
>few|15|TRBV7-2|.|TRBJ2-1
CASSTSGRTYNEQFF
TGTGCCAGCAGCACTTCAGGGAGGACATACAATGAGCAGTTCTTC
>.|15|TRBV7-9|TRBD2|TRBJ2-7
CASSPSGSEAYEQYF
TGTGCCAGCAGCCCTAGCGGGAGTGAAGCCTACGAGCAGTACTTC
>.|13|TRBV9|.|TRBJ1-2
CASSVAEGYGYTF
TGTGCCAGCAGCGTAGCTGAGGGCTATGGCTACACCTTC
>.|10|TRBV10-2|.|TRBJ1-1
CASRSTEAFF
TGCGCCAGCCGGAGTACTGAAGCTTTCTTT
>few|16|TRBV18|TRBD1|TRBJ2-3
CASSPRRDSRTDTQYF
TGTGCCAGCTCACCTCGCCGGGACAGCCGCACAGATACGCAGTATTTT